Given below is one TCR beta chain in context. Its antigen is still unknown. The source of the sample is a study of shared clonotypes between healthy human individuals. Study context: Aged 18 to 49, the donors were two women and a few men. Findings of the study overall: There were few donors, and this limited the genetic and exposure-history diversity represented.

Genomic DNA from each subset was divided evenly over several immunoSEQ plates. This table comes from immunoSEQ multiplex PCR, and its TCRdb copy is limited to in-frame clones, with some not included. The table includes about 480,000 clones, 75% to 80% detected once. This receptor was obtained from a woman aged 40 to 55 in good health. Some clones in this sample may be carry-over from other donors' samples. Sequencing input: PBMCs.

This CDR3 reads CASSESPLARETQYF. The CDR3 DNA reads TGTGCCAGCAGTGAATCCCCCCTCGCAAGAGAGACCCAGTACTTC. The chain has TRBV6-1 and TRBJ2-5; D is unresolved. V lost 2 bases to trimming and J lost 4 bases, with 14 bases between them. The CDR3 runs to 15 residues. Germline CDR1 reads MNHNS; CDR2 reads SASEGT.